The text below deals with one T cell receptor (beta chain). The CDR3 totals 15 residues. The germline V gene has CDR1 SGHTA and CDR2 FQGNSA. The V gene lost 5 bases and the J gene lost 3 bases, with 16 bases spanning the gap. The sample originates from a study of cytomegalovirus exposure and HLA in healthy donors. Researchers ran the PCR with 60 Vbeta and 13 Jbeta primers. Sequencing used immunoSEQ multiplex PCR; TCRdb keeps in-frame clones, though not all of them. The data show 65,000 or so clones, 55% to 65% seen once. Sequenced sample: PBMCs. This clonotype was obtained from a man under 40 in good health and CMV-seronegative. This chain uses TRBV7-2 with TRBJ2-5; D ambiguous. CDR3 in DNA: TGTGCCAGCAGCCCCCCGATAGACTGGAAAGAGACCCAGTACTTC. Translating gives CASSPPIDWKETQYF.